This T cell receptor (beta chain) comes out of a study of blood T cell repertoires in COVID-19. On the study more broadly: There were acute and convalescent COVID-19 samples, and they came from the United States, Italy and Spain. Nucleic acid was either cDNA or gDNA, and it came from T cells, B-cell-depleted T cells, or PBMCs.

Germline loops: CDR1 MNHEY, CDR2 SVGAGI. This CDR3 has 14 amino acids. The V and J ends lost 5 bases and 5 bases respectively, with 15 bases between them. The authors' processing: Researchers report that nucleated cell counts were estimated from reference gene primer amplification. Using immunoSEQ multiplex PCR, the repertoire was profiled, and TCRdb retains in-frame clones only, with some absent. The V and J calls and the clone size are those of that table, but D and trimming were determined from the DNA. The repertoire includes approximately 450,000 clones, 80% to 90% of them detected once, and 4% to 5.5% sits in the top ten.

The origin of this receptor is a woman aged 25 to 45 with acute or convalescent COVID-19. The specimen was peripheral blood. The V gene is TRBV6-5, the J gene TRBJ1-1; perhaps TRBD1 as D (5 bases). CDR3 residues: CASSPWGESTEAFF. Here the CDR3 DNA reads TGTGCCAGCAGTCCCTGGGGCGAATCTACTGAAGCTTTCTTT.